The next 23 T cell receptor beta chains were all read from a single sample in a study of T-cell reconstitution after alpha-beta-depleted transplantation in children. TCRbeta library construction was performed incorporating unique molecular identifiers. TCRdb used MiXCR to reprocess the PCR reads, holding one entry per CDR3 protein. The sample has 230,000 or so distinct CDR3 sequences, 7.5% to 10% seen once; the top ten hold about 5%. The sample here was PBMCs from the stem cell graft donor, taken from the stem cell graft. These receptors came from a human donor who donated a stem cell graft to a child with SCID.

This clonotype was detected ten times or more. This rearrangement joins TRBV20-1 to TRBJ2-1; tentative D call: TRBD2 (6 bases). Trimming removed 6 bases from V and 0 bases from J, with 12 bases in between. The CDR3 sequence is 14 residues long. Germline loops: CDR1 DFQATT, CDR2 SNEGSKA (reference sequence). CDR3 sequence (DNA): TGCAGTGCCTCTCCCGGGGGCTCCTACAATGAGCAGTTCTTC. As protein: CSASPGGSYNEQFF.

This clonotype has ten or more counts. The chain joins TRBV6-5 to TRBJ2-3, with 8 positions matching TRBD2. J lost 6 bases, V lost 2 bases, and 7 bases had no gene match. Per the germline V gene, CDR1 is MNHEY and CDR2 is SVGAGI. The CDR3 is made up of 15 amino acids. CDR3 sequence (DNA): TGTGCCAGCAGTTACAGGGCGGGGGGCCCGGATACGCAGTATTTT. The encoded protein is CASSYRAGGPDTQYF.

V gene TRBV5-3 combines with J gene TRBJ2-3, with D possibly TRBD2 on 5 matching bases. TRBV5-3 is an open reading frame, and its role is uncertain. The CDR3 extends over 15 amino acids. V was clipped by 9 bases and J by 4 bases, with 21 bases between them. The CDR3 region is CAMGLGVPCSDTQYF. The CDR3 bases are TGTGCCATGGGCTTGGGAGTCCCATGCTCAGATACGCAGTATTTT.

The chain links TRBV7-2 to TRBJ1-5; D may be TRBD1 (6 bases). CDR3 length: 15 amino acids. Germline V gene sequence: CDR1 SGHTA, CDR2 FQGNSA. Trimming removed 2 bases from V and 9 bases from J, with 17 bases in between. For the CDR3, the DNA is TGTGCCAGCAGCTTATGGGTGGACAGCGGAGTGCCCCAGCATTTT. It codes for CASSLWVDSGVPQHF.

This clonotype was found many times. The J gene is TRBJ2-3, the V gene TRBV20-1; the D gene is possibly TRBD1 (6 bases). Germline lookup yields CDR1 DFQATT and CDR2 SNEGSKA (reference sequence). The CDR3 is made up of 13 amino acids. V gave up 4 bases and J gave up 2 bases, with 10 bases separating them. The CDR3 nucleotides are TGCAGTGCTATCCGGGACACCACAGATACGCAGTATTTT. This sequence encodes CSAIRDTTDTQYF.

This clonotype has a count of ten or more. This rearrangement joins TRBV6-4 to TRBJ2-3; D is uncertain. There are 15 residues in the CDR3. CDR1 and CDR2 (germline): MRHNA, SNTAGT. Trimming shortened V by 4 bases and J by 0 bases, and 11 bases separated the two germline ends. CDR3 loop: CASSVGGSSTDTQYF. The CDR3 nucleotides read TGTGCCAGCAGTGTTGGTGGATCTAGCACAGATACGCAGTATTTT.

The sample holds many counts of this clonotype. The chain is built from TRBV7-9 and TRBJ2-2; D is uncertain. V was cut by 4 bases and J by 0 bases, with 12 bases left in between. CDR1 is SEHNR, CDR2 FQNEAQ, per germline (reference sequence). CDR3 length: 16 amino acids. DNA of the CDR3: TGTGCCAGCAGCTCGCTCCGGGTGGCGAACACCGGGGAGCTGTTTTTT. This encodes CASSSLRVANTGELFF. The full variable domain, completed using reference TRBV7-9 and TRBJ2-2, is DTGVSQNPRHKITKRGQNVTFRCDPISEHNRLYWYRQTLGQGPEFLTYFQNEAQLEKSRLLSDRFSAERPKGSFSTLEIQRTEQGDSAMYLCASSSLRVANTGELFFGEGSRLTVL.

The V gene is TRBV20-1, the J gene TRBJ2-7, with D hard to call. Germline CDR1 DFQATT, CDR2 SNEGSKA (reference sequence). V was trimmed by 7 bases and J by 3 bases, leaving 10 bases between them. The CDR3 is made up of 11 amino acids. CDR3 bases: TGCAGTGGGGTGGGTAACTACGAGCAGTACTTC. Encoded protein: CSGVGNYEQYF.

In its sample, this clonotype was seen many times. This chain connects TRBV5-1 to TRBJ1-1; TRBD1 matches 8 bases. V lost 4 bases, J lost 4 bases, and 9 bases stayed unmatched. The V gene's germline CDR1 is SGHRS and CDR2 YFSETQ. CDR3 length: 15 amino acids. The CDR3 coding sequence is TGCGCCAGCAGCAAGGGGACAGGACAGGGCACTGAAGCTTTCTTT. Amino acids: CASSKGTGQGTEAFF.

This clonotype appeared many times. This chain uses TRBV5-1 with TRBJ2-1, with D possibly being TRBD1 or TRBD2 (5 bases each). This CDR3 spans 17 amino acids. V lost 4 bases, J lost 0 bases, and 17 bases lay in between. Germline lookup yields CDR1 SGHRS and CDR2 YFSETQ. The CDR3: CASSSSLGVSSYNEQFF. The CDR3 DNA reads TGCGCCAGCAGCAGTAGTCTGGGGGTAAGCTCCTACAATGAGCAGTTCTTC.

This clonotype was recorded many times. The rearrangement joins TRBV7-8 to TRBJ2-7; a possible D gene is TRBD1 (6 bases). With 2 bases removed from V and 5 bases from J, the gap between germline ends came to 22 bases. There are 17 residues in the CDR3. Germline V gene data show CDR1 as SGHVS and CDR2 as FQNEAQ. The CDR3 reads CASSLRPSTGSIDEQYF. In DNA form, the CDR3 reads TGTGCCAGCAGCTTACGCCCATCCACAGGGAGCATCGACGAGCAGTACTTC.

This clonotype was seen at least ten times. The CDR3 loop is CASSPVLDRSRADTQYF. CDR3 nucleotides: TGCGCCAGCAGCCCAGTCCTGGACAGGTCGAGAGCAGATACGCAGTATTTT. This rearrangement joins TRBV4-1 to TRBJ2-3, with 7 nucleotides matching TRBD1. CDR3 length: 17 residues. Germline values: CDR1 MGHRA, CDR2 YSYEKL. V shed 4 bases and J 4 bases; nucleotides not matched to a gene: 14.

In this sample, this clonotype turned up many times. The CDR3, as DNA: TGCAGTGCTAGAGATGGCAGTACCTACGAGCAGTACTTC. This encodes CSARDGSTYEQYF. The chain has TRBV20-1 and TRBJ2-7; no reliable D call. The CDR3 sequence is 13 residues long. The germline V and J ends were trimmed by 0 bases and 2 bases, with 8 bases remaining between them. The V gene's germline CDR1 is DFQATT and CDR2 SNEGSKA (reference sequence).

The chain recombines TRBV29-1 with TRBJ2-7; D possibly uses TRBD1 or TRBD2 (5 bases each). With 4 bases removed from V and 6 bases from J, the gap between germline ends came to 10 bases. Germline CDR1 and CDR2: SQVTM and ANQGSEA. The CDR3 consists of 11 residues. The CDR3 DNA reads TGCAGCGTTGGAGGGGCTGGCGAGCAGTACTTC. As protein: CSVGGAGEQYF.

This clonotype was detected ten times or more. This chain uses TRBV5-1 with TRBJ2-2; D is uncertain. The CDR3 length is 17 residues. CDR1 is SGHRS and CDR2 is YFSETQ in the germline V gene. V dropped 5 bases and J dropped 1 base, with 18 bases sitting between them. DNA for the CDR3: TGCGCCAGCAGGTCCGGTCGAGGTCTTGGGAACACCGGGGAGCTGTTTTTT. It encodes CASRSGRGLGNTGELFF.

This clonotype has only a few counts. The V and J genes are TRBV2 and TRBJ2-5; D may be TRBD1 or TRBD2 (5 bases each). The CDR3 sequence is 15 residues long. Germline CDR1 is SNHLY and CDR2 is FYNNEI. V was shortened by 1 base and J by 1 base, with 10 bases between the two germline ends. The CDR3 here is CASSEVGAPQETQYF. The CDR3 coding sequence is TGTGCCAGCAGTGAAGTCGGGGCCCCCCAAGAGACCCAGTACTTC.

CDR3 sequence: CASRLATDTQYF. CDR3 DNA sequence: TGTGCCAGCAGACTTGCCACAGATACGCAGTATTTT. The genes are TRBV2 and TRBJ2-3; no definite D call. Germline assignment: CDR1 SNHLY and CDR2 FYNNEI. There are 12 residues in the CDR3. V lost 6 bases to trimming and J lost 2 bases, with 6 bases between them.

In its sample, this clonotype was seen many times. The chain combines TRBV27 with TRBJ1-5; D gene ambiguous. The CDR3 sequence is 16 residues long. Germline V gene sequence: CDR1 MNHEY, CDR2 SMNVEV (reference sequence). V dropped 10 bases and J dropped 7 bases, with 26 bases sitting between them. CDR3 amino acids: CATRTVAGDSGQPQHF. The CDR3 region has the DNA TGTGCCACTCGGACCGTCGCAGGAGATTCAGGACAGCCCCAGCATTTT.

The V and J genes are TRBV4-2 and TRBJ2-6; tentatively, D is TRBD1 (6 bases). The ends were cut back, 1 base at V and 1 base at J, with 20 bases in the middle. Germline V gene data show CDR1 as LGHNA and CDR2 as YNFKEQ. The CDR3 extends over 20 amino acids. CDR3 sequence: CASSQAQGSLQNSGANVLTF. CDR3 DNA sequence: TGTGCCAGCAGCCAAGCCCAGGGGTCCTTACAAAATTCTGGGGCCAACGTCCTGACTTTC.

The table lists this clonotype with many counts. The chain carries TRBV7-9 and TRBJ2-1; no definite D call. V was cut by 1 base and J by 7 bases, with 11 bases left in between. The CDR3 is 14 amino acids. Germline loops: CDR1 SEHNR, CDR2 FQNEAQ (reference sequence). The CDR3 sequence: CASSLGDGLNEQFF. The CDR3 coding sequence is TGTGCCAGCAGCTTAGGCGATGGGCTGAATGAGCAGTTCTTC.

The rearrangement uses TRBV27 and TRBJ2-7; 8 nucleotides agree with TRBD1. Trimming at V came to 5 bases and at J to 3 bases, leaving 9 bases not matched to a gene. The V gene's germline CDR1 is MNHEY and CDR2 SMNVEV (reference sequence). CDR3 length: 15 amino acids. In nucleotides, the CDR3 is TGTGCCAGCAGTCCTACAGGGGGTGTAAGCTACGAGCAGTACTTC. Its translation: CASSPTGGVSYEQYF.

This clonotype showed up many times. V is TRBV5-1 and J is TRBJ2-1; TRBD2 might be the D (6 bases). The CDR3 sequence is 18 residues long. Germline CDR1 and CDR2: SGHRS and YFSETQ. Trimming took 4 bases from V and 5 from J, leaving 25 bases between them. The CDR3: CASSADGYIAAGHNEQFF. CDR3 nucleotide sequence: TGCGCCAGCAGCGCGGACGGTTATATAGCGGCGGGACACAATGAGCAGTTCTTC.

Ten or more counts support this clonotype. The rearrangement links TRBV5-1 to TRBJ2-3; D is possibly TRBD1 (6 bases). This CDR3 comprises 14 residues. V was trimmed by 7 bases and J by 3 bases, leaving 15 bases between them. Germline CDR1 SGHRS, CDR2 YFSETQ. The CDR3 sequence is CASAGTLGTDTQYF. The CDR3 nucleotides read TGCGCCAGCGCCGGGACATTAGGGACAGATACGCAGTATTTT. Looking up the rest from reference TRBV5-1 and TRBJ2-3 gives the full variable domain: KAGVTQTPRYLIKTRGQQVTLSCSPISGHRSVSWYQQTPGQGLQFLFEYFSETQRNKGNFPGRFSGRQFSNSRSEMNVSTLELGDSALYLCASAGTLGTDTQYFGPGTRLTVL.